This T cell receptor beta chain was observed in a study of T-cell memory formation after mild COVID-19. Whole-study findings and limits: The study detected some responding clones in pre-infection memory, suggesting cross-reactive memory joined.

Barcoded TCR alpha and TCR beta cDNA libraries with UMIs came from 5'RACE using constant-segment primers. TCRdb redid the calling of the 5' RACE reads with MiXCR, one entry per CDR3 protein. The profile shows some 440,000 distinct CDR3 sequences, about 23% of them singletons. This CDR3 spans 15 amino acids. V lost 1 base, J lost 7 bases, and 5 bases stayed unmatched. Looked up from germline, CDR1 is SGHTA and CDR2 is FQGNSA. This clonotype was counted between two and nine times. Its target is unknown. The chain uses TRBV7-2 and TRBJ1-5; 9 bases are a match to TRBD1. This TCR was recovered from an adult woman who had mild COVID-19 (a few samples of this study predate the infection). Cell type and time point are not known. Sequenced material: PBMCs or a T cell subset sorted from them (not recorded which). In nucleotides, the CDR3 is TGTGCCAGCAGCTTAGGGGGGACAGGGCGGCAGCCCCAGCATTTT. This encodes CASSLGGTGRQPQHF.